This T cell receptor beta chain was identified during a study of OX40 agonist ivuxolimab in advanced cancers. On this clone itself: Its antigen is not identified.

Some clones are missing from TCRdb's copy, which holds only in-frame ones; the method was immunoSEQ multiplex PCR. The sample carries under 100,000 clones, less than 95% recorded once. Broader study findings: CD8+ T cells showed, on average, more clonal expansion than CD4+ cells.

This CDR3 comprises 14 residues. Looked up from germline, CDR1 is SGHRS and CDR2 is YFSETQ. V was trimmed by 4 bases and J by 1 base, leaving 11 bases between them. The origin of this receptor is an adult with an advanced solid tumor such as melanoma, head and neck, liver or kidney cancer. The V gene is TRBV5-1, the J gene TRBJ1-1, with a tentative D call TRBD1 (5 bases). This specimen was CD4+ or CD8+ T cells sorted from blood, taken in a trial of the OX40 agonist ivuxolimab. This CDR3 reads CASSPGTSNTEAFF. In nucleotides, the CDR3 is TGCGCCAGCAGCCCGGGGACCTCGAACACTGAAGCTTTCTTT. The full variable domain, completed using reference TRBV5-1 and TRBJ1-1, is KAGVTQTPRYLIKTRGQQVTLSCSPISGHRSVSWYQQTPGQGLQFLFEYFSETQRNKGNFPGRFSGRQFSNSRSEMNVSTLELGDSALYLCASSPGTSNTEAFFGQGTRLTVV.